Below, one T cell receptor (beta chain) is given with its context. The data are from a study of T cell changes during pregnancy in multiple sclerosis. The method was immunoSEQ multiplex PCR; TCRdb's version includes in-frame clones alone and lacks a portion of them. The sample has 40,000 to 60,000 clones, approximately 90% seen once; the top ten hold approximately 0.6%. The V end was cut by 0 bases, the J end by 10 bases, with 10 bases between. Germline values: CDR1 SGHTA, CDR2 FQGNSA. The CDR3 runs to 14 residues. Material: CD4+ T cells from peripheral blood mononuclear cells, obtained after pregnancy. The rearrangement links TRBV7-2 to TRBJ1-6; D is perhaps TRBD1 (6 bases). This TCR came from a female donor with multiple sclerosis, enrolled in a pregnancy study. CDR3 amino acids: CASSLAQGQSPLHF. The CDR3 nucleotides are TGTGCCAGCAGCTTAGCCCAGGGACAATCACCCCTCCACTTT.